A selection of T cell receptor beta chains follows, all from one sample in a study of cytotoxic CD8 clonotypes in ibrutinib-treated CLL. Measured with immunoSEQ multiplex PCR; TCRdb has only the in-frame clones, and not every one. The table includes 250,000 to 350,000 clones, around 69% detected once. The sample consisted of PBMCs, taken at disease progression, from a patient treated with ibrutinib. The receptors shown here come from a human donor with chronic lymphocytic leukemia. The CDR3 runs from the conserved cysteine through the conserved F or W. Fields, in order: V gene, CDR3 length, D gene, clone size, J gene, CDR3 protein, CDR3 DNA. A D gene is named only where the DNA matches it firmly. A row's size may be missing; if present it is once, few, many or a size class.

>TRBV13|12|.|.|TRBJ2-1
CASSLGWAEALF
TGTGCCAGCAGCTTAGGATGGGCGGAGGCCCTCTTC
>TRBV4-1|13|.|once|TRBJ1-4
CASSQETNEKLFF
TGCGCCAGCAGCCAAGAGACAAATGAAAAACTGTTTTTT
>TRBV19|16|TRBD2|.|TRBJ2-2
CASSTLAGGPAGELFF
TGTGCCAGTAGTACACTAGCGGGAGGTCCGGCCGGGGAGCTGTTTTTT
>TRBV7-9|11|.|few|TRBJ2-7
CASLEGYEQYF
TGTGCCTCCTTGGAAGGGTACGAGCAGTACTTC
>TRBV9|15|.|.|TRBJ2-7
CASSSRVEGAGEQYF
TGTGCCAGCAGCTCCCGAGTCGAGGGCGCGGGCGAGCAGTACTTC
>TRBV4-1|14|.|.|TRBJ2-2
CASSQPTQGGELFF
TGCGCCAGCAGCCAACCAACTCAAGGCGGGGAGCTGTTTTTT
>TRBV28|12|.|few|TRBJ1-2
CASSLGGVGYTF
TGTGCCAGCAGTTTAGGTGGGGTTGGCTACACCTTC
>TRBV5-4|13|.|.|TRBJ2-7
CASSQTSLHEQYF
TGTGCCAGCAGCCAGACTAGTCTTCACGAGCAGTACTTC
>TRBV6-5|16|.|once|TRBJ2-5
CASSYARSGAWETQYF
TGTGCCAGCAGTTACGCTCGTTCAGGGGCTTGGGAGACCCAGTACTTC
>TRBV18|17|TRBD1|.|TRBJ1-5
CASSSRLGQDSNQPQHF
TGTGCCAGCTCATCACGTTTGGGACAGGATAGCAATCAGCCCCAGCATTTT
>TRBV19|15|.|few|TRBJ1-2
CASSIGAYTIYGYTF
TGTGCCAGTAGTATAGGGGCATACACCATCTATGGCTACACCTTC
>TRBV6-5|13|.|.|TRBJ2-5
CASSYKQEVKQYF
TGTGCCAGCAGTTATAAGCAGGAGGTAAAGCAGTACTTC
>TRBV28|12|.|.|TRBJ2-7
CASSPPVYEQYF
TGTGCCAGCAGTCCCCCGGTCTACGAGCAGTACTTC
>TRBV7-8|17|.|.|TRBJ2-2
CASSLVRQGQNTGELFF
TGTGCCAGCAGCTTAGTGCGGCAGGGTCAGAACACCGGGGAGCTGTTTTTT
>TRBV7-3|17|.|.|TRBJ2-3
CASSLGVGFTNTDTQYF
TGTGCCAGCAGCTTAGGTGTTGGTTTTACAAACACAGATACGCAGTATTTT
>TRBV19|13|TRBD2|.|TRBJ2-7
CASSLADRYEQYF
TGTGCCAGTAGTCTAGCGGACCGCTACGAGCAGTACTTC
>TRBV4-2|15|.|.|TRBJ2-7
CASSQEGRGRLEQYF
TGTGCCAGCAGCCAAGAGGGCAGGGGCCGGCTCGAGCAGTACTTC
>TRBV7-2|16|.|.|TRBJ1-6
CASSLAPVSYNSPLHF
TGTGCCAGCAGCTTAGCGCCAGTTTCCTATAATTCACCCCTCCACTTT
>TRBV29-1|12|.|.|TRBJ1-2
CSVEGSNYGYTF
TGCAGCGTTGAAGGGAGTAACTATGGCTACACCTTC
>TRBV5-4|16|TRBD2|.|TRBJ2-3
CASSFSLAGGTDTQYF
TGTGCCAGCAGCTTTTCGCTAGCGGGGGGCACAGATACGCAGTATTTT
>TRBV9|15|TRBD1|.|TRBJ2-1
CASSVSGTGYNEQFF
TGTGCCAGCAGCGTATCAGGGACAGGATACAATGAGCAGTTCTTC
>TRBV6-5|13|.|.|TRBJ1-5
CASSYSRGQPQHF
TGTGCCAGCAGTTACTCGAGGGGGCAGCCCCAGCATTTT
>TRBV29-1|14|.|.|TRBJ2-7
CSVVRNTGGYEQYF
TGCAGCGTTGTCCGAAATACTGGTGGGTACGAGCAGTACTTC
>TRBV10-3|13|TRBD2|.|TRBJ2-5
CATTSGFGETQYF
TGTGCCACCACTAGCGGGTTTGGGGAGACCCAGTACTTC
>TRBV2|16|TRBD2|.|TRBJ2-5
CASSEDVSGGGETQYF
TGTGCCAGCAGTGAAGACGTTAGCGGGGGGGGCGAGACCCAGTACTTC
>TRBV9|14|.|few|TRBJ2-2
CASSPFEGTGELFF
TGTGCCAGCAGCCCATTTGAGGGGACCGGGGAGCTGTTTTTT
>TRBV4-1|16|.|.|TRBJ2-1
CASSQDWGNSYNEQFF
TGCGCCAGCAGCCAAGATTGGGGTAACTCCTACAATGAGCAGTTCTTC
>TRBV5-1|15|TRBD1|few|TRBJ2-2
CASKLGTANTGELFF
TGCGCCAGCAAGTTGGGGACAGCGAACACCGGGGAGCTGTTTTTT
>TRBV5-8|18|.|.|TRBJ2-3
CASSSRRLDSKVSDTQYF
TGTGCCAGCAGCTCGCGTCGACTGGACTCAAAGGTGTCTGATACGCAGTATTTT